The 31 T cell receptor beta chains below come from one sample, sequenced in a study of blood T cell repertoires in COVID-19. Measured with immunoSEQ multiplex PCR; TCRdb has only the in-frame clones, and not every one. This sample has 150,000 or so clones, with roughly 87% found just once. Material for sequencing was PBMCs or T cells enriched from blood (not recorded which). These receptors all come from a man aged 45-60 years who had recovered from COVID-19.

There are a few counts of this clone. CDR3 in DNA: TGTGCCAACATCATCCGGACAGGGTATAATTCACCCCTCCACTTT. This encodes CANIIRTGYNSPLHF. V is TRBV6-4 and J is TRBJ1-6; 8 nucleotides agree with TRBD1. Germline CDR1 reads MRHNA; CDR2 reads SNTAGT. With V trimmed by 10 bases and J by 4 bases, 9 bases remained unmatched. This CDR3 comprises 15 residues.

The rearrangement uses TRBV9 and TRBJ2-2; perhaps TRBD1 as D (6 bases). Trimming left V 1 base short and J 6 bases short, with 10 bases between. The CDR3 totals 14 residues. CDR1 SGDLS and CDR2 YYNGEE come from the germline V gene. The CDR3 sequence is CASSVTGLSGELFF. Here the CDR3 DNA reads TGTGCCAGCAGCGTAACAGGGTTGTCCGGGGAGCTGTTTTTT.

This clone has a count of ten or more. V gene TRBV5-6 combines with J gene TRBJ1-2, with 7 bases identical to TRBD1. The germline gives CDR1 SGHDT, CDR2 YYEEEE. The CDR3 covers 15 residues. V lost 0 bases and J lost 6; bases outside the gene matches: 8. In nucleotides, the CDR3 is TGTGCCAGCAGCTTGGCCGGACCGGGACAGCATGGCTACACCTTC. Translation gives CASSLAGPGQHGYTF.

The gene calls are TRBV5-1 and TRBJ2-1; 9 positions agree with TRBD1. This CDR3 comprises 15 residues. V was clipped by 4 bases and J by 0 bases; unmatched bases: 2. CDR1 is SGHRS, CDR2 YFSETQ, per germline. CDR3 residues: CASSMTGGSYNEQFF. DNA for the CDR3: TGCGCCAGCAGCATGACAGGGGGCTCCTACAATGAGCAGTTCTTC.

This clone was picked up one time. The chain is built from TRBV6-1 and TRBJ2-7; 8 bases line up with TRBD1. This CDR3 is built from 15 residues. With 2 bases clipped from V and 3 bases from J, the junction kept 6 bases outside the gene matches. Germline loops: CDR1 MNHNS, CDR2 SASEGT. The chain's CDR3 is CASSESGGGYYEQYF. The DNA of the CDR3 is TGTGCCAGCAGTGAATCAGGGGGCGGTTACTACGAGCAGTACTTC.

The chain recombines TRBV25-1 with TRBJ1-2; 9 bases are a match to TRBD1. The V gene's germline CDR1 is MGHDK and CDR2 SYGVNS. The J segment lost 8 bases and the V segment lost 3 bases, leaving 10 bases of the junction unmatched. The CDR3 runs 15 residues. The CDR3 coding sequence is TGTGCCAGCAGTGATCCAGCCGGGACAGGGACGGGCTACACCTTC. Its protein is CASSDPAGTGTGYTF.

V and J are TRBV29-1 and TRBJ1-6, with unresolved D. Per the germline V gene, CDR1 is SQVTM and CDR2 is ANQGSEA. This CDR3 spans 13 amino acids. Trimming took 6 bases from V and 6 from J, leaving 12 bases between them. The CDR3 protein is CSVRGASNSPLHF. The CDR3 DNA reads TGCAGCGTCCGCGGAGCAAGTAATTCACCCCTCCACTTT.

This clone has only one observation. The rearrangement joins TRBV9 to TRBJ2-3, with 7 bases identical to TRBD2. Germline values: CDR1 SGDLS, CDR2 YYNGEE. Germline trimming cut 3 bases from V and 5 bases from J; bases unmatched to any gene: 3. The CDR3 loop spans 13 amino acids. The CDR3 sequence: CASSELAGDTQYF. Written as DNA, the CDR3 is TGTGCCAGCAGCGAATTAGCGGGAGATACGCAGTATTTT.

This chain connects TRBV28 to TRBJ2-7, with 9 nucleotides matching TRBD1. The length of the CDR3 is 15 residues. V shed 5 bases and J 3 bases; nucleotides not matched to a gene: 8. Per germline, CDR1 MDHEN and CDR2 SYDVKM. The CDR3 nucleotides read TGTGCCAGCAGTCCCGGGACAGGGATGGTCTACGAGCAGTACTTC. Translating gives CASSPGTGMVYEQYF.

V usage is TRBV20-1 and J usage is TRBJ2-7; 9 bases are a match to TRBD2. From germline, CDR1 is DFQATT and CDR2 SNEGSKA (reference sequence). The CDR3 totals 14 residues. The V and J ends lost 3 bases and 3 bases, in that order; junction bases with no gene match: 6. CDR3 bases: TGCAGTGCTAGTAGCGGGAGAGTGTTCTACGAGCAGTACTTC. It is translated as CSASSGRVFYEQYF.

The genes are TRBV28 and TRBJ2-5; TRBD1 matches 11 bases. Trimming at V came to 5 bases and at J to 2 bases, leaving 7 bases not matched to a gene. The CDR3 extends over 16 amino acids. Germline CDR1 reads MDHEN; CDR2 reads SYDVKM. CDR3 sequence: CASSLAGTGGQETQYF. The CDR3, as DNA: TGTGCCAGCAGTCTCGCCGGGACAGGGGGACAAGAGACCCAGTACTTC.

This chain's CDR3 is CASSLTVGRGQDGYTF. CDR3 nucleotides: TGTGCCAGCAGCTTAACTGTCGGCAGGGGGCAGGATGGCTACACCTTC. The V and J genes are TRBV7-3 and TRBJ1-2, with TRBD1 identical over 8 bases. CDR1 is SGHTA, CDR2 FQGTGA, per germline. The CDR3 has 16 amino acids. V was pared by 0 bases and J by 6 bases, with 9 bases of the junction left unmatched.

The chain joins TRBV19 to TRBJ1-2; perhaps TRBD1 as D (6 bases). From germline, CDR1 is LNHDA and CDR2 SQIVND (reference sequence). V was trimmed by 3 bases and J by 5 bases, leaving 13 bases between them. The CDR3 is 14 residues long. CDR3 DNA sequence: TGTGCCAGTAGTATCGACAGGTCGATGTATGGCTACACCTTC. This translates into CASSIDRSMYGYTF.

This chain links TRBV14 with TRBJ1-5, with 7 bases matching TRBD1. Trimming took 5 bases from V and 4 from J; bases not matched to a gene: 2. The CDR3 consists of 13 residues. Germline V lookup: CDR1 SGHDN, CDR2 FVKESK. CDR3 region: CASSLTGNQPQHF. The CDR3 DNA reads TGTGCCAGCAGCTTGACAGGGAATCAGCCCCAGCATTTT.

The J gene is TRBJ1-1, the V gene TRBV27; 9 bases fit TRBD1. J lost 10 bases, V lost 3 bases, and 6 bases had no gene match. Germline loops: CDR1 MNHEY, CDR2 SMNVEV (reference sequence). CDR3 length: 13 residues. The CDR3 loop is CASSLDRGIAAFF. CDR3 bases: TGTGCCAGCAGTTTGGACAGGGGTATCGCAGCTTTCTTT.

The chain carries TRBV7-3 and TRBJ2-1; unclear D gene. The germline CDR1 and CDR2 sequences are SGHTA and FQGTGA. The CDR3 spans 16 residues. The V end was cut by 3 bases, the J end by 10 bases, with 22 bases between. The CDR3: CASSFLQTPDVDEQFF. CDR3 nucleotide sequence: TGTGCCAGCAGCTTTCTACAGACCCCCGACGTTGACGAGCAGTTCTTC.

This chain uses TRBV29-1 with TRBJ2-1; 13 bases match TRBD2. The germline gives CDR1 SQVTM, CDR2 ANQGSEA. The CDR3 has 16 residues. Losses at the gene ends were 6 bases for V and 7 bases for J; bases not matched to a gene: 12. In DNA, the CDR3 is TGCAGCGTCACCGGGACTAGCGGGATACAGATGAATGAGCAGTTCTTC. Translation: CSVTGTSGIQMNEQFF.

The table lists this clone with a count of one. The chain employs TRBV5-1 and TRBJ2-7; TRBD1 matches 8 bases. CDR1 and CDR2 from the germline V gene are SGHRS and YFSETQ. With V trimmed by 6 bases and J by 3 bases, 5 bases remained unmatched. This CDR3 is built from 13 residues. CDR3 sequence (DNA): TGCGCCAGCAACGGACAGGGCCTCTACGAGCAGTACTTC. Amino acid sequence: CASNGQGLYEQYF.

The rearrangement uses TRBV18 and TRBJ1-2, with 8 bases aligning to TRBD1. The germline gives CDR1 KGHSH, CDR2 LQKENI. The CDR3 extends over 17 amino acids. V shed 4 bases and J 7 bases; nucleotides not matched to a gene: 17. The CDR3 loop is CASSRIGTGGSGGGYTF. DNA for the CDR3: TGTGCCAGCTCACGGATCGGAACAGGGGGGAGCGGCGGTGGCTACACCTTC.

This clone appeared a single time. The V and J genes are TRBV24-1 and TRBJ1-5, with D maybe TRBD1 (5 bases). The V end lost 4 bases, the J end lost 2 bases, and 11 bases lay between the germline ends. The CDR3 is 15 residues long. CDR1 is KGHDR, CDR2 SFDVKD, per germline. The CDR3 bases are TGTGCCACCAGTGACACAACAGGAGGCAATCAGCCCCAGCATTTT. Amino acid sequence: CATSDTTGGNQPQHF.

The V gene is TRBV2, the J gene TRBJ2-7; the match to TRBD2 covers 10 bases. Germline loops: CDR1 SNHLY, CDR2 FYNNEI. V lost 0 bases and J lost 3; bases outside the gene matches: 2. CDR3 length: 15 residues. The chain's CDR3 is CASSEAASGGYEQYF. The CDR3 DNA reads TGTGCCAGCAGTGAAGCGGCTAGCGGGGGCTACGAGCAGTACTTC.

The J gene is TRBJ2-1, the V gene TRBV5-5, with 11 nucleotides matching TRBD1. Germline CDR1 is SGHKS and CDR2 is YYEKEE (reference sequence). Losses at the gene ends were 4 bases for V and 7 bases for J; bases not matched to a gene: 7. The CDR3 loop spans 15 amino acids. The CDR3 DNA reads TGTGCCAGCAGCACCGGACAGGGGGCGTTTAATGAGCAGTTCTTC. This gives the protein CASSTGQGAFNEQFF. Complete variable domain (other parts from reference TRBV5-5 and TRBJ2-1): DAGVTQSPTHLIKTRGQQVTLRCSPISGHKSVSWYQQVLGQGPQFIFQYYEKEERGRGNFPDRFSARQFPNYSSELNVNALLLGDSALYLCASSTGQGAFNEQFFGPGTRLTVL.

The rearrangement uses TRBV7-2 and TRBJ2-5, with 9 bases that match TRBD2. There are 15 residues in the CDR3. Trimming took 2 bases from V and 2 from J; bases not matched to a gene: 3. From germline, CDR1 is SGHTA and CDR2 FQGNSA. Here the CDR3 DNA reads TGTGCCAGCAGCTTACGGCGGGGGGGGCAAGAGACCCAGTACTTC. Translation: CASSLRRGGQETQYF.

The rearrangement links TRBV28 to TRBJ1-4; 10 positions agree with TRBD1. Germline CDR1 and CDR2: MDHEN and SYDVKM. V lost 5 bases and J lost 0; bases outside the gene matches: 12. This CDR3 is 19 amino acids long. CDR3: CASSPQDRGKPATNEKLFF. In DNA, the CDR3 is TGTGCCAGCAGTCCCCAGGACAGGGGGAAACCTGCAACTAATGAAAAACTGTTTTTT.

In this sample, this clone turned up a few times. The V call is TRBV20-1, the J call TRBJ1-5; possibly TRBD1 for D (5 bases). Trimming pared 3 bases from V and 3 bases from J, leaving 18 bases between. The germline V gene encodes CDR1 DFQATT and CDR2 SNEGSKA (reference sequence). The CDR3 is 16 amino acids. The chain's CDR3 is CSASQVGGVVNQPQHF. CDR3 sequence (DNA): TGCAGTGCTAGTCAAGTGGGGGGGGTGGTCAATCAGCCCCAGCATTTT.

J is TRBJ2-3 and V is TRBV27; TRBD1 matches 8 bases. V was pared by 6 bases and J by 2 bases, with 7 bases of the junction left unmatched. CDR1 is MNHEY, CDR2 SMNVEV, per germline (reference sequence). This CDR3 is built from 15 residues. CDR3 coding DNA: TGTGCCAGCAGGACCCAGGGGGCAGACACAGATACGCAGTATTTT. It translates to CASRTQGADTDTQYF.

This clone was counted a single time. The gene calls are TRBV14 and TRBJ1-6; D gene unclear. Germline V gene data show CDR1 as SGHDN and CDR2 as FVKESK. CDR3 length equals 14 residues. V gave up 4 bases and J gave up 6 bases, with 10 bases separating them. The CDR3 protein is CASSPGLINSPLHF. The CDR3 DNA follows: TGTGCCAGCAGCCCCGGACTGATTAATTCACCCCTCCACTTT.

The genes are TRBV28 and TRBJ1-4; D is perhaps TRBD1 (5 bases). CDR1 and CDR2 (germline): MDHEN, SYDVKM. V lost 7 bases, J lost 6 bases, and 18 bases lay in between. CDR3 length equals 15 residues. The CDR3 sequence is CASNSIGGGDEKLFF. Written as DNA, the CDR3 is TGTGCCAGCAACTCTATCGGGGGAGGGGATGAAAAACTGTTTTTT.

This clone was seen a few times. This chain uses TRBV7-2 with TRBJ2-4; D unclear. The CDR3 loop spans 13 amino acids. Germline loops: CDR1 SGHTA, CDR2 FQGNSA. The V end lost 1 base, the J end lost 5 bases, and 6 bases lay between the germline ends. DNA for the CDR3: TGTGCCAGCAGCTTAGGAACAGAAAACATTCAGTACTTC. It encodes CASSLGTENIQYF. Full variable domain (remainder filled in from reference TRBV7-2 and TRBJ2-4): GAGVSQSPSNKVTEKGKDVELRCDPISGHTALYWYRQSLGQGLEFLIYFQGNSAPDKSGLPSDRFSAERTGGSVSTLTIQRTQQEDSAVYLCASSLGTENIQYFGAGTRLSVL.

The V call is TRBV5-1, the J call TRBJ2-5; D might be TRBD1 (6 bases). The CDR3 extends over 16 amino acids. V was pared by 0 bases and J by 5 bases, with 17 bases between. Per germline, CDR1 SGHRS and CDR2 YFSETQ. CDR3 sequence reads: CASSLAGTSAWETQYF. The CDR3 nucleotides are TGCGCCAGCAGCTTGGCCGGGACATCTGCATGGGAGACCCAGTACTTC.

The chain links TRBV9 to TRBJ2-3; the D is unclear. The germline V gene encodes CDR1 SGDLS and CDR2 YYNGEE. Trimming removed 5 bases at V and 0 bases at J, with 4 bases between. The CDR3 sequence is 12 residues long. The CDR3 sequence: CASSLSTDTQYF. The DNA of the CDR3 is TGTGCCAGCAGTCTCAGCACAGATACGCAGTATTTT.